This TCR beta chain was sequenced in a study of cytomegalovirus exposure and HLA in healthy donors. Study-level information: Early on, a data release was issued that held about 85 million unique TCRs from HLA-typed donors. Notes on the study in general: Associated with HLA alleles at 0.05 false discovery rate in a later analysis were over 15,000 TCR beta sequences. Later analysis demonstrated an association between a missense DCLRE1C variant and TCR beta V- and J-gene trimming. Presence/absence analyses assumed roughly uniform sequencing depth across donors, which may not hold.

The CDR3 is 11 amino acids. CDR1 SEHNR and CDR2 FQNEAQ come from the germline V gene (reference sequence). Trimming left V 6 bases short and J 9 bases short, with 11 bases between. As regards this clone: Antigen unknown.

Primers for the PCR totalled 60 Vbeta and 13 Jbeta. Produced via immunoSEQ multiplex PCR; TCRdb's table is partial and in-frame only. The sample comprises 95,000 to 100,000 clones, 60% to 85% of which are singletons, and 8% to 13% rests with the top ten. This chain uses TRBV7-9 with TRBJ2-5, with D perhaps matching TRBD1 (5 bases). This receptor was taken from a middle-aged man in good health and CMV-seronegative. The sequenced sample consisted of PBMCs. Here the CDR3 DNA reads TGTGCCAGCAGTCGCCAAGGGGCCCAGTACTTC. Protein sequence: CASSRQGAQYF.